This T cell receptor beta chain was sequenced in a study of cytomegalovirus exposure and HLA in healthy donors. The study, taken as a whole, reports: TCR beta sequences numbering 15,000 to 20,000 were associated with HLA alleles at 0.05 false discovery rate in a later analysis. According to an earlier analysis, most TCR beta V segments yielded productive rearrangements about 87% or about 30% of the time. In a later analysis, TCR beta V- and J-gene trimming showed a link to a missense DCLRE1C variant. Per published accounts, TCR beta sequences correctly predicted the HLA-A and HLA-B alleles of most subjects.

Germline lookup yields CDR1 SQVTM and CDR2 ANQGSEA. V was pared by 1 base and J by 1 base, with 13 bases between. The CDR3 consists of 15 residues. The PCR used 60 Vbeta and 13 Jbeta primers. Clones were sequenced by immunoSEQ multiplex PCR, and TCRdb holds only the in-frame ones, with some missing. There are approximately 83,000 clones in the sample; 70% to 90% occur only once, and 2% to 2.5% lies in the top ten. This clone has more than one count but fewer than ten. The antigen is undetermined. What was sequenced was PBMCs. This TCR derives from a man between 18 and 35 years old in good health and CMV-seronegative. This chain uses TRBV29-1 with TRBJ1-1, with D perhaps matching TRBD1 (5 bases). CDR3 residues: CSVEVAGGTNTEAFF. The CDR3 region has the DNA TGCAGCGTTGAAGTGGCCGGCGGGACGAACACTGAAGCTTTCTTT.